This T cell receptor beta chain was sequenced during a study of blood T cell repertoires in COVID-19. The overall study: There were acute and convalescent COVID-19 samples, and they came from the United States, Italy and Spain. The analysed material was cDNA or gDNA that came from T cells, B-cell-depleted T cells, or PBMCs.

Authors' data handling: Nucleated cell number was recorded as an estimate derived from reference gene primer amplification. Measured with immunoSEQ multiplex PCR; TCRdb has only the in-frame clones, and not every one. That table supplies the V and J calls and clone size; D and trimming were determined from the DNA. This sample carries around 180,000 clones, around nine tenths of them seen once, and the ten largest clones take about 4.5%. Source material: peripheral blood. This sequence originates from a human donor in a cohort sampled during active COVID-19.

The CDR3 DNA reads as TGTGCCACCCTGGGACAGGGAAAGGGGAACACTGAAGCTTTCTTT. Amino acid sequence: CATLGQGKGNTEAFF. V is TRBV28 and J is TRBJ1-1; 9 nucleotides match TRBD1. The CDR3 runs to 15 residues. The trim removed 10 bases at V and 1 base at J, leaving 10 bases unmatched. CDR1 and CDR2 (germline): MDHEN, SYDVKM.